What follows are 17 T cell receptor beta chains derived from one specimen sequenced in a study of Tregs in tolerant kidney transplant recipients. Repertoires were generated with immunoSEQ multiplex PCR, while TCRdb's copy carries only in-frame clones and drops some. Altogether roughly 52,000 clones are present, about 91% being singletons, with the ten largest covering around 15%. Related graft donors supplied nonmyeloablative bone marrow transplants, and mixed chimerism was transient. This material consisted of CD8+ T cells from blood (PBMCs), taken 24 months after the transplant. These TCRs come from a human patient who received a combined kidney and bone marrow transplant. Certain T cells may be donor cells from the graft.

The chain has TRBV7-7 and TRBJ2-5; 12 nucleotides agree with TRBD2. The CDR3 has 15 residues. CDR1 SSHAT and CDR2 FNYEAQ come from the germline V gene (reference sequence). V dropped 4 bases and J dropped 2; count of bases not matched to a gene: 2. The DNA for the CDR3 is TGTGCCAGCAGCTCTAGCGGGAGGGAACAAGAGACCCAGTACTTC. Its protein product is CASSSSGREQETQYF.

This rearrangement joins TRBV7-9 to TRBJ1-3; possibly TRBD1 for D (6 bases). Per the germline V gene, CDR1 is SEHNR and CDR2 is FQNEAQ (reference sequence). This CDR3 region has 16 residues. The ends were cut back, 1 base at V and 0 bases at J, with 10 bases in the middle. The CDR3 DNA follows: TGTGCCAGCAGCTTAGTGGACAGCCACTCTGGAAACACCATATATTTT. It yields the protein CASSLVDSHSGNTIYF. Full variable domain (missing parts from reference TRBV7-9 and TRBJ1-3): DTGVSQNPRHKITKRGQNVTFRCDPISEHNRLYWYRQTLGQGPEFLTYFQNEAQLEKSRLLSDRFSAERPKGSFSTLEIQRTEQGDSAMYLCASSLVDSHSGNTIYFGEGSWLTVV.

This clone was observed a few times. The rearrangement links TRBV27 to TRBJ1-5, with 7 bases lining up with TRBD1. The CDR3 is 16 residues long. V shed 7 bases, J shed 3 bases, and the junction held 12 bases outside the gene matches. From germline, CDR1 is MNHEY and CDR2 SMNVEV (reference sequence). The DNA of the CDR3 is TGTGCCAGCAAACTTCCGTTGGGACAGCCCAATCAGCCCCAGCATTTT. Residues: CASKLPLGQPNQPQHF.

CDR3 in amino acids: CASSFPSGGMGNTIYF. CDR3 DNA sequence: TGTGCCAGCAGTTTTCCTTCCGGCGGAATGGGAAACACCATATATTTT. The chain joins TRBV28 to TRBJ1-3; the D is unclear. This CDR3 region has 16 residues. V gave up 3 bases and J gave up 4 bases, with 16 bases separating them. Germline V lookup: CDR1 MDHEN, CDR2 SYDVKM.

The chain is built from TRBV15 and TRBJ2-7; D gene uncertain. Germline CDR1 is LNHNV and CDR2 is YYDKDF (reference sequence). The CDR3 is 14 amino acids. V dropped 0 bases and J dropped 6 bases, with 12 bases sitting between them. The CDR3 DNA follows: TGTGCCACCAGCAGAGATCTATCTCCTTCCGAGCAGTACTTC. As protein: CATSRDLSPSEQYF. Complete variable domain (other parts from reference TRBV15 and TRBJ2-7): DAMVIQNPRYQVTQFGKPVTLSCSQTLNHNVMYWYQQKSSQAPKLLFHYYDKDFNNEADTPDNFQSRRPNTSFCFLDIRSPGLGDTAMYLCATSRDLSPSEQYFGPGTRLTVT.

V usage is TRBV15 and J usage is TRBJ1-2; perhaps TRBD1 as D (5 bases). CDR1 LNHNV and CDR2 YYDKDF come from the germline V gene (reference sequence). V was shortened by 2 bases and J by 6 bases, with 13 bases between the two germline ends. This CDR3 spans 14 amino acids. CDR3: CATSRTTVPDGYTF. The CDR3 bases are TGTGCCACCAGCAGAACGACAGTACCAGATGGCTACACCTTC. Supplemented by reference TRBV15 and TRBJ1-2, the full variable domain reads DAMVIQNPRYQVTQFGKPVTLSCSQTLNHNVMYWYQQKSSQAPKLLFHYYDKDFNNEADTPDNFQSRRPNTSFCFLDIRSPGLGDTAMYLCATSRTTVPDGYTFGSGTRLTVV.

This clone has just a few counts. The chain is built from TRBV29-1 and TRBJ1-4; no clear D gene. CDR3 length: 11 residues. The germline V gene has CDR1 SQVTM and CDR2 ANQGSEA. V shed 4 bases and J shed 16 bases, with 16 bases lying between them. CDR3 nucleotide sequence: TGCAGCGTTGCTTATTCGGGAGGATGGTTTTTT. It encodes CSVAYSGGWFF. Drawing the rest from reference TRBV29-1 and TRBJ1-4, the complete variable domain is SAVISQKPSRDICQRGTSLTIQCQVDSQVTMMFWYRQQPGQSLTLIATANQGSEATYESGFVIDKFPISRPNLTFSTLTVSNMSPEDSSIYLCSVAYSGGWFFGSGTQLSVL.

This rearrangement joins TRBV30 to TRBJ2-1; D may be TRBD2 (5 bases). Trimming shortened V by 0 bases and J by 8 bases, and 8 bases separated the two germline ends. This CDR3 has 12 amino acids. Germline assignment: CDR1 GTSNPN and CDR2 SVGIG (reference sequence). In nucleotides, the CDR3 is TGTGCCTGGAGTGTACGGGGAGATGAGCAGTTCTTC. Residues: CAWSVRGDEQFF.

The chain employs TRBV4-1 and TRBJ1-1; a weak D match, TRBD1 (6 bases). This CDR3 has 13 amino acids. Germline V CDR1 and CDR2: MGHRA, YSYEKL. Trimming took 5 bases from V and 1 from J, leaving 8 bases between them. DNA for the CDR3: TGCGCCAGCAGCAAGACAGGGAACACTGAAGCTTTCTTT. Protein product: CASSKTGNTEAFF.

The CDR3 is CASSTRTSGGTDTQYF. The CDR3 DNA is TGTGCCAGCAGCACCCGGACTAGCGGGGGGACAGATACGCAGTATTTT. The chain carries TRBV13 and TRBJ2-3; 14 bases agree with TRBD2. V gave up 5 bases and J gave up 3 bases; unmatched junction bases: 4. The germline V gene encodes CDR1 PRHDT and CDR2 FYEKMQ (reference sequence). The CDR3 covers 16 residues.

This clone was recorded a few times. This specimen includes other DNA sequences encoding the same CDR3. The rearrangement joins TRBV9 to TRBJ2-3, with D possibly matching TRBD2 (6 bases). The V and J ends lost 3 bases and 0 bases respectively, with 11 bases between them. Germline lookup yields CDR1 SGDLS and CDR2 YYNGEE. This CDR3 is built from 15 residues. The CDR3 reads CASSALASSTDTQYF. In DNA, the CDR3 is TGTGCCAGCAGCGCTCTAGCGTCTAGCACAGATACGCAGTATTTT.

The chain combines TRBV7-2 with TRBJ2-7; the match to TRBD2 covers 10 bases. Losses at the gene ends were 1 base for V and 3 bases for J; bases not matched to a gene: 6. The V gene's germline CDR1 is SGHTA and CDR2 FQGNSA. The CDR3 has 16 residues. CDR3 DNA sequence: TGTGCCAGCAGCTTAGGACCGGGACTAGCGAACTACGAGCAGTACTTC. Protein: CASSLGPGLANYEQYF. Together with reference TRBV7-2 and TRBJ2-7, the CDR3 gives the full variable domain: GAGVSQSPSNKVTEKGKDVELRCDPISGHTALYWYRQSLGQGLEFLIYFQGNSAPDKSGLPSDRFSAERTGGSVSTLTIQRTQQEDSAVYLCASSLGPGLANYEQYFGPGTRLTVT.

This clone was seen only once. The chain joins TRBV7-9 to TRBJ2-5; D perhaps matches TRBD1 (5 bases). Germline lookup yields CDR1 SEHNR and CDR2 FQNEAQ (reference sequence). V was cut by 7 bases and J by 3 bases, with 12 bases left in between. This CDR3 has 13 amino acids. CDR3 protein: CASTRAGKETQYF. The CDR3 DNA sequence: TGTGCCAGCACCCGGGCAGGGAAAGAGACCCAGTACTTC.

The gene calls are TRBV7-9 and TRBJ2-1; no definite D call. The CDR3 contains 15 residues. CDR1 and CDR2 (germline): SEHNR, FQNEAQ (reference sequence). Trimming removed 0 bases from V and 0 bases from J, with 6 bases in between. In DNA, the CDR3 is TGTGCCAGCAGCTTAGCGCGGAGCTCCTACAATGAGCAGTTCTTC. It translates to CASSLARSSYNEQFF.

The rearrangement links TRBV4-3 to TRBJ2-5, with TRBD1 matching 9 bases. The CDR3 length is 15 residues. Germline V gives CDR1 LGHNA, CDR2 YSLEER. Trimming removed 4 bases from V and 5 bases from J; junction bases left unmatched: 8. CDR3 residues: CASSLGQGFMETQYF. CDR3 DNA: TGCGCCAGCAGCCTAGGACAGGGGTTTATGGAGACCCAGTACTTC.

The chain combines TRBV27 with TRBJ1-1, with TRBD1 as a possible D gene (5 bases). Germline V gives CDR1 MNHEY, CDR2 SMNVEV (reference sequence). Trimming took off 3 bases at V and 5 bases at J, with 13 bases between the two ends. The CDR3 totals 14 residues. CDR3 sequence reads: CASSFGGIGTEAFF. DNA of the CDR3: TGTGCCAGCAGTTTCGGGGGAATTGGGACTGAAGCTTTCTTT.

The chain has TRBV19 and TRBJ1-1; perhaps TRBD1 as D (5 bases). V was clipped by 1 base and J by 4 bases, with 10 bases between them. There are 14 residues in the CDR3. The germline gives CDR1 LNHDA, CDR2 SQIVND (reference sequence). The CDR3 loop reads CASSIGGGVTEAFF. The CDR3 coding sequence is TGTGCCAGTAGTATAGGTGGGGGGGTCACTGAAGCTTTCTTT.